The 9 T cell receptor beta chains reported below all come from one sample, sequenced in a study of shared clonotypes between healthy human individuals (dated by TCRdb to 2018 to 2021). Library method: the immunoSEQ multiplex PCR assay. TCRdb provides this immuneACCESS table in a form limited to in-frame rearrangements. Some clones are lacking; in checked studies, under half of them reflect an unresolved V gene, and why the rest are absent is not known. The sample table holds around 2.1 million clones, of which about 94% were seen once. The top ten clonotypes cover 0.1% to 0.15% of the sample. The specimen was naive CD4+ T cells sorted from blood. What this sample's cell subset or site label stands for: CD45RA+ positively selected. The receptors were gathered from a man younger than 30 in good health.

A remark on this clone: At the DNA level, this CDR3 is encoded by other sequences in the same sample as well. This chain links TRBV6-6 with TRBJ2-7; no clear D gene. The CDR3 is made up of 14 amino acids. V was trimmed by 2 bases and J by 2 bases, leaving 10 bases between them. The germline V gene encodes CDR1 MNHNY and CDR2 SVGAGI (reference sequence). This chain's CDR3 is CASSYRGSPYEQYF. The CDR3 region has the DNA TGTGCCAGCAGTTACCGCGGTTCACCCTACGAGCAGTACTTC.

The chain couples TRBV5-1 to TRBJ1-2, with a tentative D call TRBD1 (6 bases). This CDR3 contains 16 residues. Germline V CDR1 and CDR2: SGHRS, YFSETQ. V was cut by 4 bases and J by 5 bases, with 21 bases left in between. Here the CDR3 reads CASSHTPAAGAYGYTF. The DNA for the CDR3 is TGCGCCAGCAGCCACACACCCGCGGCAGGGGCATATGGCTACACCTTC. Using reference TRBV5-1 and TRBJ1-2 for the parts outside the CDR3, the full variable domain is KAGVTQTPRYLIKTRGQQVTLSCSPISGHRSVSWYQQTPGQGLQFLFEYFSETQRNKGNFPGRFSGRQFSNSRSEMNVSTLELGDSALYLCASSHTPAAGAYGYTFGSGTRLTVV.

The chain employs TRBV6-5 and TRBJ1-5; no clear D gene. CDR3 length: 15 amino acids. V was cut by 0 bases and J by 1 base, with 7 bases left in between. CDR1 is MNHEY and CDR2 is SVGAGI in the germline V gene. The CDR3 loop reads CASSYSLVSNQPQHF. The CDR3 bases are TGTGCCAGCAGTTACTCGTTGGTCAGCAATCAGCCCCAGCATTTT.

The gene calls are TRBV11-3 and TRBJ2-1, with 8 bases identical to TRBD1. From germline, CDR1 is SGHNT and CDR2 YENEEA. The CDR3 totals 16 residues. V shed 5 bases, J shed 6 bases, and the junction held 12 bases outside the gene matches. The DNA of the CDR3 is TGTGCCAGCAGCGATGACAGGGGCGAATTCGCCAATGAGCAGTTCTTC. Translated, it gives CASSDDRGEFANEQFF.

This CDR3 reads CASSLGSVGVNTEAFF. Written as DNA, the CDR3 is TGTGCCAGCAGTTTAGGCTCTGTTGGGGTGAACACTGAAGCTTTCTTT. This chain connects TRBV28 to TRBJ1-1; D not resolved. Deletions cut 2 bases from V and 0 bases from J, with 13 bases between. The germline CDR1 and CDR2 sequences are MDHEN and SYDVKM. The CDR3 is 16 amino acids.

This chain joins TRBV7-9 and TRBJ1-4; D gene ambiguous. The germline V gene has CDR1 SEHNR and CDR2 FQNEAQ (reference sequence). With 5 bases removed from V and 7 bases from J, the gap between germline ends came to 17 bases. The CDR3 has 15 residues. This chain's CDR3 is CASSIPSGQTEKLFF. CDR3 DNA sequence: TGTGCCAGCAGCATCCCAAGCGGGCAGACTGAAAAACTGTTTTTT.

This clone has only one observation. The J gene is TRBJ2-5, the V gene TRBV7-6; 8 bases are a match to TRBD2. This CDR3 has 17 amino acids. The V gene's germline CDR1 is SGHVS and CDR2 FNYEAQ. The ends lost 1 base at V and 2 bases at J; junction bases unmatched: 9. CDR3 protein: CASSLGPTGGGQETQYF. The CDR3 coding sequence is TGTGCCAGCAGCTTAGGTCCTACGGGAGGGGGGCAAGAGACCCAGTACTTC.

This chain uses TRBV10-1 with TRBJ1-3, with 7 nucleotides matching TRBD1. The CDR3 has 16 amino acids. With 4 bases clipped from V and 2 bases from J, the junction kept 8 bases outside the gene matches. Germline CDR1 WNHNN, CDR2 SYGVQD (reference sequence). This CDR3 reads CASSGGSGTAGNTIYF. For the CDR3, the DNA is TGCGCCAGCAGTGGGGGATCCGGGACAGCTGGAAACACCATATATTTT.

This chain joins TRBV18 and TRBJ2-2; 8 nucleotides line up with TRBD2. The CDR3 has 15 residues. The germline V gene has CDR1 KGHSH and CDR2 LQKENI. After removal of 3 bases from V and 5 bases from J, the junction contained 5 bases not matched to a gene. The CDR3 reads CASSPGLEVTGELFF. CDR3 nucleotide sequence: TGTGCCAGCTCACCGGGACTAGAAGTGACCGGGGAGCTGTTTTTT.